The rows below give T cell receptor beta chains drawn from one sample of a study of cytomegalovirus exposure and HLA in healthy donors. The data were produced by immunoSEQ multiplex PCR, yet TCRdb's version contains in-frame clones alone and is incomplete. The listing contains tens of thousands of clones. Sequencing was carried out using PBMCs. These receptors were collected from a girl aged 5-17 years in good health and CMV-seropositive. Both conserved end residues are part of each CDR3. Each record gives: D gene, V gene, J gene, CDR3 DNA, CDR3 protein. A D gene is named only where the DNA matches it firmly.

d_call: .
v_call: TRBV5-4
j_call: TRBJ1-1
cdr3_nt: TGTGCCAGCAGCCCAAAACAGGGTGTCACTGAAGCTTTCTTT
cdr3_aa: CASSPKQGVTEAFF

d_call: TRBD2
v_call: TRBV7-2
j_call: TRBJ2-1
cdr3_nt: TGTGCCAGCAGCTTACAAGCGGGGGGGCGGTACAATGAGCAGTTCTTC
cdr3_aa: CASSLQAGGRYNEQFF

d_call: .
v_call: TRBV19
j_call: TRBJ1-2
cdr3_nt: TGTGCCAGTAGTGAGGTTAACTATGGCTACACCTTC
cdr3_aa: CASSEVNYGYTF

d_call: .
v_call: TRBV5-4
j_call: TRBJ1-4
cdr3_nt: TGTGCCAGCAGCTTTAGGTCGGAGAATGAAAAACTGTTTTTT
cdr3_aa: CASSFRSENEKLFF

d_call: TRBD2
v_call: TRBV4-2
j_call: TRBJ2-3
cdr3_nt: TGTGCCAGCAGCCCGAATCGGGGGGGTCTCACAGATACGCAGTATTTT
cdr3_aa: CASSPNRGGLTDTQYF

d_call: .
v_call: TRBV4-3
j_call: TRBJ1-1
cdr3_nt: TGCGCCAGCAGCGATCCGACAGGAATGAACACTGAAGCTTTCTTT
cdr3_aa: CASSDPTGMNTEAFF

d_call: .
v_call: TRBV10-3
j_call: TRBJ1-2
cdr3_nt: TGTGCCATCAGTGCAGGGTTGAAGAGCTACACCTTC
cdr3_aa: CAISAGLKSYTF

d_call: .
v_call: TRBV18
j_call: TRBJ2-2
cdr3_nt: TGTGCCAGCTCACCTCAAGACTCGTACACCGGGGAGCTGTTTTTT
cdr3_aa: CASSPQDSYTGELFF

d_call: TRBD1
v_call: TRBV7-3
j_call: TRBJ2-5
cdr3_nt: TGTGCCAGCAGCCCAAACGATAGAGGGGGCGAGGAGACCCAGTACTTC
cdr3_aa: CASSPNDRGGEETQYF

d_call: TRBD1
v_call: TRBV19
j_call: TRBJ1-2
cdr3_nt: TGTGCCAGTAGCCGGGGGACAGGGAACTATGGCTACACCTTC
cdr3_aa: CASSRGTGNYGYTF

d_call: TRBD1
v_call: TRBV11-3
j_call: TRBJ1-2
cdr3_nt: TGTGCCAGCAGCCAAGGCGGGACAGGGGGCTATGGCTACACCTTC
cdr3_aa: CASSQGGTGGYGYTF

d_call: .
v_call: TRBV9
j_call: TRBJ1-1
cdr3_nt: TGTGCCAGCAGCGGGACAACTGGGTCTGAAGCTTTCTTT
cdr3_aa: CASSGTTGSEAFF

d_call: TRBD1
v_call: TRBV19
j_call: TRBJ1-1
cdr3_nt: TGTGCCAGTAGTGCCTTTGGACAGGGGTTTTGGGACACTGAAGCTTTCTTT
cdr3_aa: CASSAFGQGFWDTEAFF

d_call: .
v_call: TRBV19
j_call: TRBJ1-5
cdr3_nt: TGTGCCAGTTCGACTGATCATAGCAATCAGCCCCAGCATTTT
cdr3_aa: CASSTDHSNQPQHF

d_call: TRBD2
v_call: TRBV11-2
j_call: TRBJ2-3
cdr3_nt: TGTGCCAGCAGCTTAGCGGGGGGGCCCGATACGCAGTATTTT
cdr3_aa: CASSLAGGPDTQYF

d_call: .
v_call: TRBV19
j_call: TRBJ1-6
cdr3_nt: TGTGCCTCAACGCTGGGGGGTGATTCACCCCTCCACTTT
cdr3_aa: CASTLGGDSPLHF

d_call: .
v_call: TRBV27
j_call: TRBJ2-7
cdr3_nt: TGTGCCAGCAGTTTATTGGGGACATCCGAACGGGGCGAGCAGTACTTC
cdr3_aa: CASSLLGTSERGEQYF

d_call: .
v_call: TRBV7-2
j_call: TRBJ2-1
cdr3_nt: TGTGCCAGCAGCTTACATATGACACCTGAGCAGTTCTTC
cdr3_aa: CASSLHMTPEQFF

d_call: .
v_call: TRBV29-1
j_call: TRBJ1-1
cdr3_nt: TGCAGCGTCGAGGACTCTGGGACTGAAGCTTTCTTT
cdr3_aa: CSVEDSGTEAFF

d_call: TRBD2
v_call: TRBV2
j_call: TRBJ2-7
cdr3_nt: TGTGCCAGCAGAAGCGGGGGGCGGGACGAGCAGTACTTC
cdr3_aa: CASRSGGRDEQYF

d_call: .
v_call: TRBV4-1
j_call: TRBJ1-3
cdr3_nt: TGCGCCAGCAGCCAACATGGGGGGGCTGGAAACACCATATATTTT
cdr3_aa: CASSQHGGAGNTIYF

d_call: .
v_call: TRBV6-5
j_call: TRBJ1-6
cdr3_nt: TGTGCCAGCAGTTACGTCAGAAATAATTCACCCCTCCACTTT
cdr3_aa: CASSYVRNNSPLHF

d_call: TRBD1
v_call: TRBV4-1
j_call: TRBJ1-2
cdr3_nt: TGCGCCAGCAGCCACACCGGACAGGGAGAAAGGGGCTACACCTTC
cdr3_aa: CASSHTGQGERGYTF

d_call: .
v_call: TRBV25-1
j_call: TRBJ2-7
cdr3_nt: TGTGCCAGCAGTGAATGGGAGAAGGGGGTGATCGAGCAGTACTTC
cdr3_aa: CASSEWEKGVIEQYF

d_call: .
v_call: TRBV7-7
j_call: TRBJ2-5
cdr3_nt: TGTGCCAGCAGCTTAGTAGGCCCGGGGGTAGAGACCCAGTACTTC
cdr3_aa: CASSLVGPGVETQYF

d_call: .
v_call: TRBV5-1
j_call: TRBJ2-3
cdr3_nt: TGCGCCAGCAAAGTCGGCGGGCGAAGCACAGATACGCAGTATTTT
cdr3_aa: CASKVGGRSTDTQYF

d_call: .
v_call: TRBV9
j_call: TRBJ2-3
cdr3_nt: TGTGCCAGCAGCGTAGTTTCCCCTTTGACAGATACGCAGTATTTT
cdr3_aa: CASSVVSPLTDTQYF

d_call: .
v_call: TRBV4-3
j_call: TRBJ1-2
cdr3_nt: TGCGCCAGCAGCCAAGACGTCCCACTAAACTATGGCTACACCTTC
cdr3_aa: CASSQDVPLNYGYTF

d_call: .
v_call: TRBV19
j_call: TRBJ1-6
cdr3_nt: TGTGCCTCAACGCTGGGGGGTTATTCACCCCTCCACTTT
cdr3_aa: CASTLGGYSPLHF

d_call: .
v_call: TRBV19
j_call: TRBJ2-2
cdr3_nt: TGTGCCAGTAGTATTGGCAAAAACACCGGGGAGCTGTTTTTT
cdr3_aa: CASSIGKNTGELFF

d_call: .
v_call: TRBV20-1
j_call: TRBJ1-1
cdr3_nt: TGCAGTGGGGGGGGTCACACTGAAGCTTTCTTT
cdr3_aa: CSGGGHTEAFF

d_call: .
v_call: TRBV6-5
j_call: TRBJ2-5
cdr3_nt: TGTGCCAGCAGTTATGAGGTGCAAGAGACCCAGTACTTC
cdr3_aa: CASSYEVQETQYF

d_call: .
v_call: TRBV6-5
j_call: TRBJ2-1
cdr3_nt: TGTGCCAGCAGAGACCAGGGTAGCTCCTACAATGAGCAGTTCTTC
cdr3_aa: CASRDQGSSYNEQFF

d_call: TRBD2
v_call: TRBV6-1
j_call: TRBJ2-3
cdr3_nt: TGTGCCAGCAGTGAATATGTGTTCGAAGCGGGGCGAGATACGCAGTATTTT
cdr3_aa: CASSEYVFEAGRDTQYF

d_call: TRBD1
v_call: TRBV7-6
j_call: TRBJ2-1
cdr3_nt: TGTGCCAGCAGCCCCCAACCGACAGGGTCTGAGCAGTTCTTC
cdr3_aa: CASSPQPTGSEQFF

d_call: .
v_call: TRBV9
j_call: TRBJ1-3
cdr3_nt: TGTGCCAGCAGCGTAGGCCCGGGGAACACCATATATTTT
cdr3_aa: CASSVGPGNTIYF

d_call: .
v_call: TRBV5-3
j_call: TRBJ2-4
cdr3_nt: TGTGCCAGAAGCTTGGCCACCCCCCCACGAGCTACCAAAAACATTCAGTACTTC
cdr3_aa: CARSLATPPRATKNIQYF

d_call: TRBD1
v_call: TRBV19
j_call: TRBJ1-5
cdr3_nt: TGTGCCAGTAAACAGGGGCGGGATCAGCCCCAGCATTTT
cdr3_aa: CASKQGRDQPQHF

d_call: TRBD1
v_call: TRBV4-1
j_call: TRBJ2-6
cdr3_nt: TGCGCCAGCAGCCAGGATAAAGACAGGGTGAGCTCTGGGGCCAACGTCCTGACTTTC
cdr3_aa: CASSQDKDRVSSGANVLTF

d_call: .
v_call: TRBV5-6
j_call: TRBJ2-3
cdr3_nt: TGTGCCAGCAGCTTGGAGCACAGGGCGGGTACAGATACGCAGTATTTT
cdr3_aa: CASSLEHRAGTDTQYF

d_call: .
v_call: TRBV10-2
j_call: TRBJ2-6
cdr3_nt: TGCGCCAGCATGGCGGTGGCCAACGTCCTGACTTTC
cdr3_aa: CASMAVANVLTF

d_call: .
v_call: TRBV7-2
j_call: TRBJ2-5
cdr3_nt: TGTGCCAGCAGCTTAGCGGGGGGGCCAGAGACCCAGTACTTC
cdr3_aa: CASSLAGGPETQYF

d_call: .
v_call: TRBV6-5
j_call: TRBJ1-3
cdr3_nt: TGTGCCAGAAGCCCCGGAAACACCATATATTTT
cdr3_aa: CARSPGNTIYF

d_call: .
v_call: TRBV6-5
j_call: TRBJ1-2
cdr3_nt: TGTGCCAGCAGTTACTCTTATCAGGGGAACTATGGCTACACCTTC
cdr3_aa: CASSYSYQGNYGYTF

d_call: TRBD1
v_call: TRBV9
j_call: TRBJ1-2
cdr3_nt: TGTGCCAGCAGCGGCGGGACAGCCTATGGCTACACCTTC
cdr3_aa: CASSGGTAYGYTF